This T cell receptor (beta chain) was identified in a study of CD8+CD57+ T cells in acquired aplastic anemia. About the research overall: When averaged, DNA from sorted CD4+ and CD8+ cells came to around 3.4 ug. Healthy CD8+ samples averaged around 11 million reads.

Study-level findings and limits: The study identified under 30 CD8+ CDR3 sequences shared by patients and controls.

The use of genomic DNA as template underpinned the TCR beta VDJ and CDR3 profiling. TCRdb processed the reads anew with MiXCR; each CDR3 protein has one entry. The sample has around 140,000 distinct CDR3 sequences, 40% to 45% seen once. Germline V lookup: CDR1 MNHNY, CDR2 SVGAGI (reference sequence). Trimming removed 6 bases from V and 3 bases from J; junction bases left unmatched: 3. There are 13 residues in the CDR3. This clonotype was seen at least ten times. Antigen specificity is unknown. The sequence was obtained from a human donor in good health, serving as a control. Sequencing was done on a sample of sorted CD4+, CD8+, or CD8+CD57+ T cells (not recorded which) from PBMCs. This sequence joins TRBV6-6 and TRBJ2-5; 8 positions match TRBD1. This chain's CDR3 is CASSGQGKETQYF. Written as DNA, the CDR3 is TGTGCCAGCAGCGGACAGGGCAAAGAGACCCAGTACTTC.